Given below is one T cell receptor (beta chain) in context. What it recognizes is unknown. V lost 4 bases to trimming and J lost 2 bases, with 29 bases between them. The CDR3 consists of 19 residues. Germline-derived CDR1 and CDR2 are GTSNPN and SVGIG (reference sequence). The source of the sample is a study of T cell responses to AZD1222 COVID-19 vaccine. Whole-study findings and limits: Donor demographics were predominantly white British with a female majority; clonal diversity may be underestimated. Among AZD1222 vaccinees, only 6 or 7 were seropositive at baseline. Nearly half of spike-specific TCRs reportedly target variant regions that are unmutated in the B.1.351 and B.1.1.7 variants.

Here immunoSEQ multiplex PCR was the method, and the copy in TCRdb shows in-frame clones only, minus some. The sample consists of roughly 80,000 clones, under 95% of them appearing once. Sequencing was performed on peripheral blood, taken on day 0 of AZD1222 vaccination. This chain uses TRBV30 with TRBJ1-2, with unresolved D. This clonotype was obtained from an adult in good health. CDR3 sequence (DNA): TGTGCCTGGACCGGACGGAACCTGGTCGGCCAGTTCCAAAACTATGGCTACACCTTC. It encodes CAWTGRNLVGQFQNYGYTF.